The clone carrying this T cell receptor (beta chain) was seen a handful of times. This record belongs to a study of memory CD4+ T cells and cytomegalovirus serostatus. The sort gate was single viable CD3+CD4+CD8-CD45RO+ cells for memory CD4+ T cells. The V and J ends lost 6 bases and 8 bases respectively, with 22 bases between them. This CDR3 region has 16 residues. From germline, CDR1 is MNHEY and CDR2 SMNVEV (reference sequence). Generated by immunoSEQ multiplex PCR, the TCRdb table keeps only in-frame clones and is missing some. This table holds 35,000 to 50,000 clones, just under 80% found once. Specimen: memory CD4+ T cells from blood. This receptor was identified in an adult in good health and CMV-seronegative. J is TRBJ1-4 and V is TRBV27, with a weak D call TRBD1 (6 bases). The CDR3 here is CASSRGGGGRREKLFF. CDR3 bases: TGTGCCAGCAGCCGAGGCGGTGGGGGGCGGAGGGAAAAACTGTTTTTT.